This TCR beta chain originates from a study of blood T cells in healthy people across ages. Whole-study findings and limits: Estimates based on one million T cells were treated as lower bounds.

Next came a second PCR, run for roughly 6 to 11 cycles, which used a sample-barcoded 5' primer along with a J-beta primer mix. Each CDR3 protein is one row after TCRdb ran MiXCR on the 5' RACE reads. The sample records over 750,000 distinct CDR3 sequences, about 25% being singletons. This clonotype was seen a handful of times. The antigen is not known. Germline V gene data show CDR1 as SQVTM and CDR2 as ANQGSEA. This CDR3 is built from 14 residues. Trimming removed 8 bases from V and 6 bases from J; junction bases left unmatched: 9. These data were also filed under a second study, of T cells of mothers and their children. That work contributes: Related mother-child pairs showed slightly, non-significantly higher overlap than unrelated pairs.

The V gene is TRBV29-1, the J gene TRBJ2-1; TRBD2 agrees at 11 bases. This sequence originates from a boy younger than 18 in good health. Input material: blood. CDR3 bases: TGCAGCATGCCCGGGACTAGCGGAATCAATGAGCAGTTCTTC. Translating it yields CSMPGTSGINEQFF.